Sequencing of this T cell receptor (beta chain) was carried out in a study of identical twins. Findings and limits, study-wide: The abundant beta clonotypes from cord blood had fewer insertions, and memory repertoires had none of this.

Trimming removed 3 bases at V and 1 base at J, with 2 bases between. Germline V gene lookup returns CDR1 LNHDA and CDR2 SQIVND (reference sequence). This CDR3 has 12 amino acids. This clonotype was recorded at least ten times. Its cognate antigen is unknown. From the 5' RACE reads, TCRdb called clonotypes with MiXCR, one entry per CDR3 protein. The table lists a few hundred thousand distinct CDR3 sequences, over 8.5% of them singletons. This same sample was also part of a study on yellow fever vaccine responses in identical twins. From that paper: The T cell response to vaccination in identical twins was reportedly partly convergent and partly personalized.

The chain uses TRBV19 and TRBJ2-3; D uncertain. Sequencing used PBMCs. This receptor was identified in a woman aged 18-29 years in good health. The CDR3 nucleotides are TGTGCCAGTAGTATTGGCACAGATACGCAGTATTTT. Amino acid sequence: CASSIGTDTQYF.